This TCR beta chain derives from a study of blood T cell repertoires in COVID-19. Across the study: PBMCs, B-cell-depleted T cells, or T cells provided the cDNA or gDNA that made up the material.

Sequenced by immunoSEQ multiplex PCR; TCRdb stores in-frame clones only, minus some. This sample carries some 120,000 clones, roughly 79% of them seen once, and the ten largest clones take 7.5%. V lost 3 bases, J lost 4 bases, and 6 bases stayed unmatched. CDR3 length: 15 amino acids. The germline V gene encodes CDR1 SQVTM and CDR2 ANQGSEA. The chain carries TRBV29-1 and TRBJ1-2; 12 nucleotides line up with TRBD1. The sequence was obtained from a man aged 65 to 79 with active or convalescent COVID-19. Sequenced material: peripheral blood. CDR3 sequence (DNA): TGCAGCGTTGACCAGGGACAGGGGGCGGGCTATGGCTACACCTTC. Residues: CSVDQGQGAGYGYTF.